The present T cell receptor (beta chain) was sequenced within a study of T cells after yellow fever vaccination. The study, taken as a whole, reports: Abundant clonotypes (contaminants from the bulk population) could be present in FACS-sorted repertoires.

V lost 5 bases and J lost 4, with 11 bases in between. Germline V gene sequence: CDR1 SGHTA, CDR2 FQGNSA. This CDR3 comprises 13 residues. Synthesis of TCR cDNA relied on 5'RACE template switching, which attached a universal primer site and UMIs. TCRdb redid the calling of the 5' RACE reads with MiXCR, one entry per CDR3 protein. The sample consists of about 300,000 distinct CDR3 sequences, about 10% of them appearing once. This clonotype was detected a few times. Its target is not known. This chain links TRBV7-2 with TRBJ2-5; no definite D call. This clonotype was sampled from a man aged 18 to 30 who received the YFV17D yellow fever vaccine. Specimen: CD4+ T cells sorted from PBMCs, collected 5 days after the yellow fever booster vaccination. The CDR3 region has the DNA TGTGCCAGCAGCCTGGTCAATACAGAGACCCAGTACTTC. This encodes CASSLVNTETQYF.